These 21 T cell receptor beta chains were all obtained from the same sample, sequenced in a study of T cell responses to AZD1222 COVID-19 vaccine. Profiling relied on immunoSEQ multiplex PCR, and the TCRdb table lists in-frame clones only, not all of them. This table holds 150,000 or so clones, 80% to 95% found once. The material sequenced was peripheral blood, taken 28 days after the second AZD1222 dose. The receptors shown here come from an adult who received the AZD1222 COVID-19 vaccine.

The chain joins TRBV30 to TRBJ1-6; D unresolved. This CDR3 region has 13 residues. Germline V lookup: CDR1 GTSNPN, CDR2 SVGIG (reference sequence). V lost 5 bases to trimming and J lost 9 bases, with 14 bases between them. DNA of the CDR3: TGTGCCTGGTTGGGAGAAGGAAGTTCACCCCTCCACTTT. It codes for CAWLGEGSSPLHF.

The CDR3 nucleotides are TGCAGCGTTTTATTTCAGGGGAGCTCCTACGAGCAGTACTTC. Encoded protein: CSVLFQGSSYEQYF. V gene TRBV29-1 combines with J gene TRBJ2-7; weak D call: TRBD1 (6 bases). Between the trimmed V and J ends, which lost 5 bases and 0 bases, there was a span of 14 bases. The CDR3 totals 14 residues. The germline CDR1 and CDR2 sequences are SQVTM and ANQGSEA.

This clone was detected only once. The chain recombines TRBV28 with TRBJ1-5, with 7 bases lining up with TRBD1. With 5 bases clipped from V and 6 bases from J, the junction kept 4 bases outside the gene matches. The CDR3 spans 13 residues. CDR1 is MDHEN and CDR2 is SYDVKM in the germline V gene. The CDR3 DNA follows: TGTGCCAGCAGTACAGGGGTGGCTCAGCCCCAGCATTTT. Protein product: CASSTGVAQPQHF.

The count of this clone is one. This sequence joins TRBV18 and TRBJ2-3; tentatively, D is TRBD2 (5 bases). V shed 0 bases and J shed 6 bases, with 16 bases lying between them. Germline V gives CDR1 KGHSH, CDR2 LQKENI. The CDR3 totals 16 residues. The CDR3 region is CASSPPEVTRRDTQYF. For the CDR3, the DNA is TGTGCCAGCTCACCACCGGAGGTCACTAGACGCGATACGCAGTATTTT.

V usage is TRBV18 and J usage is TRBJ1-4; TRBD1 might be the D (5 bases). The CDR3 runs 15 residues. Germline lookup yields CDR1 KGHSH and CDR2 LQKENI. The V end was cut by 2 bases, the J end by 6 bases, with 13 bases between. The CDR3 reads CASSPTGVGDEKLFF. Written as DNA, the CDR3 is TGTGCCAGCTCACCAACCGGAGTAGGGGATGAAAAACTGTTTTTT.

The rearrangement links TRBV2 to TRBJ2-2; no reliable D call. Trimming pared 4 bases from V and 7 bases from J, leaving 13 bases between. The CDR3 runs 14 residues. CDR1 SNHLY and CDR2 FYNNEI come from the germline V gene. The CDR3 coding sequence is TGTGCCAGCAGTGTGGTTAAAGTCGGCGGGGAGCTGTTTTTT. It is translated as CASSVVKVGGELFF. The full variable domain, with the rest looked up from reference TRBV2 and TRBJ2-2, is EPEVTQTPSHQVTQMGQEVILRCVPISNHLYFYWYRQILGQKVEFLVSFYNNEISEKSEIFDDQFSVERPDGSNFTLKIRSTKLEDSAMYFCASSVVKVGGELFFGEGSRLTVL.

V and J are TRBV3-1 (or the pseudogene TRBV3-2) and TRBJ2-2; D gene unclear. Germline V gives CDR1 LGHDT, CDR2 YNNKEL (reference sequence). The CDR3 runs to 14 residues. Trimming removed 3 bases at V and 1 base at J, with 6 bases between. This CDR3 reads CASSHQMNTGELFF. As DNA, the CDR3 is TGTGCCAGCAGCCACCAAATGAACACCGGGGAGCTGTTTTTT.

This chain connects TRBV29-1 to TRBJ2-3; D tentatively reads TRBD1 or TRBD2 (5 bases each). CDR3 length: 16 residues. The V gene lost 1 base and the J gene lost 6 bases, with 20 bases spanning the gap. Germline V gene sequence: CDR1 SQVTM, CDR2 ANQGSEA. CDR3 residues: CSVEAGWGRINDTQYF. The CDR3 DNA reads as TGCAGCGTTGAAGCGGGGTGGGGCAGGATAAACGATACGCAGTATTTT.

The gene calls are TRBV19 and TRBJ2-3, with TRBD2 as a possible D gene (6 bases). Trimming removed 5 bases at V and 1 base at J, with 16 bases between. The germline CDR1 and CDR2 sequences are LNHDA and SQIVND (reference sequence). The CDR3 sequence is 16 residues long. The CDR3 protein is CASSPSRRVGTDTQYF. CDR3 in DNA: TGTGCCAGTAGTCCCTCGCGGAGGGTGGGCACAGATACGCAGTATTTT.

This chain connects TRBV7-9 to TRBJ2-5; D perhaps matches TRBD2 (7 bases). The V end was cut by 5 bases, the J end by 2 bases, with 18 bases between. The germline CDR1 and CDR2 sequences are SEHNR and FQNEAQ (reference sequence). The length of the CDR3 is 16 residues. CDR3 sequence (DNA): TGTGCCAGCAGCCCTTATGGGGGGGCCCTACAAGAGACCCAGTACTTC. Encoded protein: CASSPYGGALQETQYF.

V and J are TRBV6-6 and TRBJ1-6; 7 positions match TRBD1. The CDR3 totals 15 residues. Trimming removed 2 bases from V and 10 bases from J; junction bases left unmatched: 8. Germline loops: CDR1 MNHNY, CDR2 SVGAGI (reference sequence). CDR3 residues: CASSYAITGVSPLHF. In DNA form, the CDR3 reads TGTGCCAGCAGTTACGCGATCACAGGGGTATCACCCCTCCACTTT.

The table lists this clone with a few counts. The DNA of the CDR3 is TGTGCCAGCACCGTTTCAGGGTTTGGCTACAATGAGCAGTTCTTC. As protein: CASTVSGFGYNEQFF. J is TRBJ2-1 and V is TRBV6-5; possible D gene TRBD1, 5 bases. This CDR3 spans 15 amino acids. With 7 bases removed from V and 3 bases from J, the gap between germline ends came to 16 bases. Germline CDR1 is MNHEY and CDR2 is SVGAGI.

The chain is built from TRBV18 and TRBJ2-4; D is ambiguous. The germline CDR1 and CDR2 sequences are KGHSH and LQKENI. CDR3 length equals 20 residues. The V gene lost 3 bases and the J gene lost 0 bases, with 24 bases spanning the gap. CDR3 DNA: TGTGCCAGCTCACCCCATGTTCGGTTAAACCGAATACTAGCCAAAAACATTCAGTACTTC. This codes for CASSPHVRLNRILAKNIQYF.

This sequence joins TRBV18 and TRBJ2-2; 7 nucleotides agree with TRBD1. Trimming took 9 bases from V and 1 from J; bases not matched to a gene: 11. The germline V gene has CDR1 KGHSH and CDR2 LQKENI. The CDR3 totals 16 residues. In DNA form, the CDR3 reads TGTGCCAGTACCCCCCAGCGGACAGGGAACACCGGGGAGCTGTTTTTT. Its protein product is CASTPQRTGNTGELFF.

J is TRBJ2-7 and V is TRBV2, with TRBD2 matching over 8 bases. CDR1 and CDR2 (germline): SNHLY, FYNNEI. Trimming cost V 3 bases and J 4 bases; bases outside gene matches: 8. The CDR3 has 15 residues. The CDR3 region is CASSDGSGGGYEQYF. CDR3 bases: TGTGCCAGCAGTGATGGGTCCGGGGGGGGTTACGAGCAGTACTTC.

This clone was seen just once. The chain links TRBV6-5 to TRBJ1-5; 12 positions match TRBD1. With V trimmed by 11 bases and J by 7 bases, 6 bases remained unmatched. The CDR3 length is 13 residues. CDR1 and CDR2 (germline): MNHEY, SVGAGI. CDR3 DNA sequence: TGTGCCGGGGACAGGGGGCTGGGGCAGCCCCAGCATTTT. Its translation is CAGDRGLGQPQHF.

This clone was seen only once. The chain has TRBV18 and TRBJ2-2; tentatively, D is TRBD1 (6 bases). Trimming left V 3 bases short and J 9 bases short, with 11 bases between. The CDR3 is made up of 13 amino acids. Germline V gives CDR1 KGHSH, CDR2 LQKENI. The CDR3 region is CASSPQQGRELFF. The CDR3 region has the DNA TGTGCCAGCTCACCGCAGCAGGGGAGGGAGCTGTTTTTT. The variable domain in full, with the rest retrieved from reference TRBV18 and TRBJ2-2, is NAGVMQNPRHLVRRRGQEARLRCSPMKGHSHVYWYRQLPEEGLKFMVYLQKENIIDESGMPKERFSAEFPKEGPSILRIQQVVRGDSAAYFCASSPQQGRELFFGEGSRLTVL.

This clone was observed a few times. V is TRBV5-1 and J is TRBJ1-4, with TRBD1 identical over 7 bases. The CDR3 loop spans 15 amino acids. Germline V gene sequence: CDR1 SGHRS, CDR2 YFSETQ. V gave up 0 bases and J gave up 8 bases; unmatched junction bases: 7. The CDR3 DNA reads TGCGCCAGCAGCTTGGAATCAGGGGGAGGCGAAAAACTGTTTTTT. Its translation: CASSLESGGGEKLFF.

The gene calls are TRBV4-3 and TRBJ2-2; 7 bases map to TRBD1. This CDR3 comprises 14 residues. J gave up 6 bases and V 1 base, and 2 bases lay outside the gene matches. Germline-derived CDR1 and CDR2 are LGHNA and YSLEER. CDR3 DNA: TGCGCCAGCAGCCAAGCCCAGGGGGCCGGGGAGCTGTTTTTT. This gives the protein CASSQAQGAGELFF.

The genes are TRBV4-1 and TRBJ2-7, with 7 nucleotides matching TRBD1. The CDR3 length is 16 residues. V shed 4 bases and J 0 bases; nucleotides not matched to a gene: 9. The germline V gene has CDR1 MGHRA and CDR2 YSYEKL. The CDR3 spells CASSLGGRASSYEQYF. The DNA of the CDR3 is TGCGCCAGCAGCCTAGGGGGCAGGGCGAGCTCCTACGAGCAGTACTTC.

This rearrangement joins TRBV7-9 to TRBJ1-6; the D gene is possibly TRBD1 (5 bases). The length of the CDR3 is 14 residues. Germline lookup yields CDR1 SEHNR and CDR2 FQNEAQ (reference sequence). V was shortened by 1 base and J by 11 bases, with 12 bases between the two germline ends. DNA of the CDR3: TGTGCCAGCAGCTTAGAACAGGAACGTACACCCCTCCACTTT. This gives the protein CASSLEQERTPLHF.